The clone carrying this T cell receptor (beta chain) appeared a single time. The source of the sample is a study of blood T cell repertoires in COVID-19. Whole-study context: The samples span acute and convalescent COVID-19 from the United States, Italy and Spain. PBMCs, B-cell-depleted T cells, or T cells provided the cDNA or gDNA that made up the material.

Original methodology: Estimated nucleated cell counts came from reference gene primer amplification. Some clones are missing from TCRdb's copy, which holds only in-frame ones; the method was immunoSEQ multiplex PCR. The V and J calls and clone size come from that table; D and trimming were worked out from the DNA. Seen here are under 200,000 clones, roughly 85% observed once, and the top ten hold around 2.1%. Trimming removed 8 bases from V and 0 bases from J, with 11 bases in between. The CDR3 has 13 residues. Germline V lookup: CDR1 GTSNPN, CDR2 SVGIG (reference sequence). The receptor comes from a woman of 80 years or more with acute or convalescent COVID-19. This rearrangement joins TRBV30 to TRBJ1-3, with D hard to call. The specimen sequenced was peripheral blood. DNA of the CDR3: TGTGCCCGGGGAGCCCTCTCTGGAAACACCATATATTTT. It is translated as CARGALSGNTIYF.